The clone carrying this T cell receptor beta chain was seen repeatedly, ten times or more. Its cognate antigen is unknown. Graves' hyperthyroidism showing no ophthalmopathy progression within 18 months was considered stable. Patients with uncontrolled infections, other autoimmune diseases, pregnancy or lactation were excluded. This sample is part of a study of T cells in Graves' hyperthyroidism and ophthalmopathy. Study-level points and caveats: In the blood, most expanded thyroid clonotypes above 0.001 appeared as well. Model output signaled ophthalmopathy a median approximately 6 months ahead of onset.

Trimming stripped 5 bases from V and 0 bases from J, with 13 bases between. This CDR3 has 15 amino acids. Germline-derived CDR1 and CDR2 are SGHAT and FQNNGV. What was amplified from RNA transcripts were TCR beta CDR3 regions. Primed by the HTBI set, a first-round RT-PCR was run on the TCR CDR3. In TCRdb, the multiplex PCR reads were re-called with MiXCR into one record per CDR3 protein. The sample has approximately 510,000 distinct CDR3 sequences, less than 25% seen once. The specimen sequenced was blood. The V gene is TRBV11-2, the J gene TRBJ1-1; D not resolved. The sequence was obtained from a man between 18 and 29 years old with Graves' hyperthyroidism. The chain's CDR3 is CASSPDPRLNTEAFF. DNA for the CDR3: TGTGCCAGCAGCCCCGACCCCAGATTGAACACTGAAGCTTTCTTT. The variable domain in full, with the rest retrieved from reference TRBV11-2 and TRBJ1-1, is EAGVAQSPRYKIIEKRQSVAFWCNPISGHATLYWYQQILGQGPKLLIQFQNNGVVDDSQLPKDRFSAERLKGVDSTLKIQPAKLEDSAVYLCASSPDPRLNTEAFFGQGTRLTVV.